This T cell receptor beta chain was identified in a study of T-cell memory formation after mild COVID-19. Germline V gene data show CDR1 as LNHDA and CDR2 as SQIVND (reference sequence). V trimming: 4 bases; J trimming: 1 base; junction bases outside the gene matches: 4. The CDR3 consists of 17 residues. TCRdb recomputed calls from the 5' RACE reads with MiXCR, one row per CDR3 protein. The table includes under 300,000 distinct CDR3 sequences, roughly 18% detected once. The TCR originated in a man aged 18 to 29 who had mild COVID-19 (a few samples of this study predate the infection). Cell type and time point are not known. The rearrangement joins TRBV19 to TRBJ2-3; 14 bases line up with TRBD2. The specimen was PBMCs or a T cell subset sorted from them (not recorded which). DNA of the CDR3: TGTGCCAGTAGTAGACTAGCGGGGGGGCGAGGCACAGATACGCAGTATTTT. This translates into CASSRLAGGRGTDTQYF.